This T cell receptor (beta chain) stems from a study of T cell clones after liver transplantation. Study-wide results and caveats: Small, mixed patient groups and varying post-transplant times limit these conclusions.

Method: immunoSEQ multiplex PCR; TCRdb's copy keeps in-frame clones and lacks some. This sample carries tens of thousands of clones, approximately 93% of them seen once, and the ten largest clones take roughly 25%. A word on this clone: Its specificity is not known.

This CDR3 spans 18 amino acids. The input for sequencing was CD8+ T cells from blood, taken less than 28 months after liver transplant. This sequence was found in a human patient who received a liver transplant. Some T cells may possibly be graft donor cells. The rearrangement links TRBV21-1 to TRBJ2-1; TRBD1, the D gene given by the table, was not confirmed from the DNA. TRBV21-1 is recorded as a pseudogene. The DNA for the CDR3 is TGTGCCAGCAGCAAGCTCCCGACAGGCCTAATTGATGGGAATGAGCAGTTCTTC. It is translated as CASSKLPTGLIDGNEQFF.